These 21 T cell receptor beta chains were sequenced from one sample in a study of T cell responses to AZD1222 COVID-19 vaccine. Sequencing was performed with immunoSEQ multiplex PCR; in TCRdb, only in-frame clones are kept and a portion is missing. The top ten hold 5% to 6% of the sample, which has around 140,000 clones, more than 70% seen once. This specimen was peripheral blood, taken 28 days after the second AZD1222 dose. These receptors were taken from an adult who received the AZD1222 COVID-19 vaccine.

This chain connects TRBV27 to TRBJ1-2; 8 bases match TRBD1. The V and J ends lost 6 bases and 6 bases, in that order; junction bases with no gene match: 9. The CDR3 has 14 residues. CDR1 and CDR2 (germline): MNHEY, SMNVEV (reference sequence). The CDR3 nucleotides are TGTGCCAGCAGAAACAGGGGGACATCAGATGGCTACACCTTC. This gives the protein CASRNRGTSDGYTF.

This clone appeared once. The rearrangement joins TRBV28 to TRBJ2-7; D remains ambiguous. The CDR3 sequence is 11 residues long. V lost 3 bases and J 2 bases, leaving 2 bases between the germline ends. Germline V gene lookup returns CDR1 MDHEN and CDR2 SYDVKM. CDR3 DNA: TGTGCCAGCAGTTTTGCCTACGAGCAGTACTTC. This translates into CASSFAYEQYF.

Details on this clone: This specimen includes other DNA sequences encoding the same CDR3. The chain links TRBV6-5 to TRBJ1-5, with D perhaps matching TRBD1 (6 bases). Germline V gene data show CDR1 as MNHEY and CDR2 as SVGAGI. This CDR3 contains 15 residues. The germline V and J ends were trimmed by 7 bases and 2 bases, with 15 bases remaining between them. The CDR3 protein is CASTLQGLGNQPQHF. The CDR3 DNA reads as TGTGCCAGCACCTTACAGGGTCTCGGCAATCAGCCCCAGCATTTT.

The V gene is TRBV9, the J gene TRBJ1-4, with 7 bases matching TRBD1. V lost 4 bases to trimming and J lost 8 bases; unmatched junction nucleotides: 11. The CDR3 sequence is 15 residues long. Germline V gives CDR1 SGDLS, CDR2 YYNGEE. The CDR3 loop is CASSIRQGGGEKLFF. For the CDR3, the DNA is TGTGCCAGCAGCATCCGACAGGGTGGCGGCGAAAAACTGTTTTTT.

This chain links TRBV29-1 with TRBJ2-1; 9 bases match TRBD2. The CDR3 covers 15 residues. Germline V lookup: CDR1 SQVTM, CDR2 ANQGSEA. V gave up 4 bases and J gave up 8 bases; unmatched junction bases: 12. CDR3 bases: TGCAGCGTTGTCCTTCGCGGGAGGGTTTCCGATGAGCAGTTCTTC. This gives the protein CSVVLRGRVSDEQFF.

Here the CDR3 reads CASSQDTRGAYGYTF. The DNA for the CDR3 is TGTGCCAGCAGCCAAGATACACGGGGCGCCTATGGCTACACCTTC. The chain employs TRBV3-1 (or the pseudogene TRBV3-2) and TRBJ1-2; D is possibly TRBD1 (5 bases). This CDR3 comprises 15 residues. Germline V gives CDR1 LGHDT, CDR2 YNNKEL (reference sequence). Trimming removed 0 bases from V and 4 bases from J, with 12 bases in between.

The chain joins TRBV27 to TRBJ1-1, with a possible D match to TRBD1 (5 bases). The CDR3 extends over 15 amino acids. Trimming left V 4 bases short and J 8 bases short, with 20 bases between. CDR1 and CDR2 from the germline V gene are MNHEY and SMNVEV (reference sequence). This chain's CDR3 is CASSYSRQPLGEAFF. The CDR3 region has the DNA TGTGCCAGCAGTTACTCTAGACAGCCCCTGGGGGAAGCTTTCTTT.

This clone was detected only once. This chain links TRBV2 with TRBJ1-5; D may be TRBD1 (5 bases). Trimming took 0 bases from V and 5 from J, leaving 8 bases between them. The germline CDR1 and CDR2 sequences are SNHLY and FYNNEI. The CDR3 spans 14 residues. The chain's CDR3 is CASSEALGDQPQHF. CDR3 nucleotides: TGTGCCAGCAGTGAAGCGCTAGGGGATCAGCCCCAGCATTTT.

V gene TRBV5-1 combines with J gene TRBJ1-2; D is perhaps TRBD1 (6 bases). Germline values: CDR1 SGHRS, CDR2 YFSETQ. The CDR3 runs 14 residues. V was pared by 0 bases and J by 3 bases, with 9 bases between. CDR3 bases: TGCGCCAGCAGCTTGGGACAGGTAGACTATGGCTACACCTTC. This translates into CASSLGQVDYGYTF.

The chain employs TRBV5-1 and TRBJ2-7, with D possibly TRBD2 on 6 matching bases. Germline CDR1 reads SGHRS; CDR2 reads YFSETQ. V lost 3 bases to trimming and J lost 5 bases, with 18 bases between them. The CDR3 length is 15 residues. The CDR3 spells CASSSTGTPRHEQYF. The DNA of the CDR3 is TGCGCCAGCAGCTCTACCGGGACTCCGAGGCACGAGCAGTACTTC.

The V gene is TRBV12-3 or TRBV12-4, the J gene TRBJ2-2; D is unresolved. The CDR3 has 12 amino acids. V lost 3 bases to trimming and J lost 7 bases, with 6 bases between them. As DNA, the CDR3 is TGTGCCAGCAGTTTCGTCGGCGGGGAGCTGTTTTTT. This codes for CASSFVGGELFF.

The chain combines TRBV28 with TRBJ1-2; no reliable D call. The germline CDR1 and CDR2 sequences are MDHEN and SYDVKM. V was cut by 3 bases and J by 2 bases, with 10 bases left in between. CDR3 length: 14 residues. CDR3 coding DNA: TGTGCCAGCAGTTTTGAGACATCGAACTATGGCTACACCTTC. As protein: CASSFETSNYGYTF.

The V call is TRBV29-1, the J call TRBJ2-6; perhaps TRBD1 as D (5 bases). Trimming shortened V by 4 bases and J by 1 base, and 5 bases separated the two germline ends. This CDR3 is built from 13 residues. CDR1 SQVTM and CDR2 ANQGSEA come from the germline V gene. The CDR3 region is CSVGTSGANVLTF. DNA for the CDR3: TGCAGCGTTGGGACATCTGGGGCCAACGTCCTGACTTTC.

The J gene is TRBJ2-7, the V gene TRBV3-1 (or the pseudogene TRBV3-2); TRBD2 aligns across 12 bases. V lost 8 bases, J lost 5 bases, and 7 bases stayed unmatched. CDR1 is LGHDT and CDR2 is YNNKEL in the germline V gene (reference sequence). There are 14 residues in the CDR3. The CDR3 here is CASGLAGIVHEQYF. Written as DNA, the CDR3 is TGTGCCAGCGGACTAGCGGGAATCGTCCACGAGCAGTACTTC.

V gene TRBV15 combines with J gene TRBJ1-1; TRBD1 agrees at 7 bases. Looked up from germline, CDR1 is LNHNV and CDR2 is YYDKDF (reference sequence). V lost 4 bases to trimming and J lost 4 bases; unmatched junction nucleotides: 12. The CDR3 length is 16 residues. The chain's CDR3 is CATSTNRGYSITEAFF. The CDR3 nucleotides are TGTGCCACCAGCACGAACAGGGGATATTCGATCACTGAAGCTTTCTTT.

The chain has TRBV3-1 (or the pseudogene TRBV3-2) and TRBJ2-1; 7 bases agree with TRBD2. Trimming cost V 3 bases and J 5 bases; bases outside gene matches: 7. CDR3 size: 15 residues. The V gene's germline CDR1 is LGHDT and CDR2 YNNKEL (reference sequence). For the CDR3, the DNA is TGTGCCAGCAGCCACCCCCTAGCGGCGAACAATGAGCAGTTCTTC. Translating gives CASSHPLAANNEQFF.

The chain carries TRBV18 and TRBJ2-7; 12 nucleotides agree with TRBD2. Unmatched junction bases numbered 12, after V lost 3 bases and J lost 6 bases. The CDR3 loop spans 17 amino acids. Germline loops: CDR1 KGHSH, CDR2 LQKENI. Written as DNA, the CDR3 is TGTGCCAGCTCACCCCCCGCTAGCGGGAGGGGGGATGGCGAGCAGTACTTC. Translated, it gives CASSPPASGRGDGEQYF.

This clone was counted a few times. In DNA form, the CDR3 reads TGTGCCAGCAGTTCGAATGGCATGAACACTGAAGCTTTCTTT. Translation: CASSSNGMNTEAFF. The V and J genes are TRBV6-5 and TRBJ1-1, with unresolved D. The V and J ends lost 4 bases and 0 bases respectively, with 9 bases between them. The length of the CDR3 is 14 residues. Germline V gene lookup returns CDR1 MNHEY and CDR2 SVGAGI.

In its sample, this clone was seen a few times. The genes are TRBV27 and TRBJ1-2; TRBD1 agrees at 10 bases. This CDR3 has 15 residues. Germline-derived CDR1 and CDR2 are MNHEY and SMNVEV (reference sequence). With 9 bases clipped from V and 4 bases from J, the junction kept 11 bases outside the gene matches. In DNA, the CDR3 is TGTGCCAGTACACCTCGGACAGGGGGAACCTATGGCTACACCTTC. Its translation is CASTPRTGGTYGYTF.

The chain is built from TRBV9 and TRBJ1-1, with a weak D call TRBD1 (5 bases). This CDR3 comprises 14 residues. Deletions cut 0 bases from V and 4 bases from J, with 10 bases between. CDR1 and CDR2 from the germline V gene are SGDLS and YYNGEE. In DNA, the CDR3 is TGTGCCAGCAGCGTAGATGGGGGGATCACTGAAGCTTTCTTT. Encoded protein: CASSVDGGITEAFF.

This clone was recorded once. The rearrangement uses TRBV6-5 and TRBJ1-4; TRBD1 matches at 8 bases. CDR3 length: 15 residues. Losses at the gene ends were 2 bases for V and 8 bases for J; bases not matched to a gene: 7. Germline V lookup: CDR1 MNHEY, CDR2 SVGAGI. The CDR3 DNA reads as TGTGCCAGCAGTTACGGGGGGACAGGAGGGGAAAAACTGTTTTTT. Its translation: CASSYGGTGGEKLFF.